The rows below give T cell receptor beta chains drawn from one sample of a study of control samples from healthy donors and cancer patients. Sequencing used immunoSEQ multiplex PCR; TCRdb keeps in-frame clones, though not all of them. This table holds about 84,000 clones, 91% found once. The sequenced sample was blood. The receptor set was obtained from a man aged 45-60 years in good health. The CDR3 runs from the conserved cysteine through the conserved F or W. D genes are given only for firm matches. Where a row states a size, it is once, few, many or the class of an expanded clone; other rows omit it.

V,J,size,D,DNA,CDR3
TRBV19,TRBJ2-5,.,.,TGTGCCAGTAGTTCGGGCAGGGCAGAGACCCAGTACTTC,CASSSGRAETQYF
TRBV5-6,TRBJ1-1,.,.,TGTGCCAGCAGCTTTGGGGGCCCTCAAAGTTGGAACACTGAAGCTTTCTTT,CASSFGGPQSWNTEAFF
TRBV27,TRBJ2-1,.,.,TGTGCCAGCGCCCCGGGACAAGGGTACAATGAGCAGTTCTTC,CASAPGQGYNEQFF
TRBV5-1,TRBJ2-7,.,TRBD1,TGCGCCAGCAGCTTGGCCGGACAGGGGGCGGCCGAGCAGTACTTC,CASSLAGQGAAEQYF
TRBV3-1/TRBV3-2,TRBJ1-1,.,.,TGTGCCAGCAGCCAGACACCTACTATGGGGGTCGCTGAAGCTTTCTTT,CASSQTPTMGVAEAFF
TRBV6-1,TRBJ1-2,.,.,TGTGCCAGCAGTGAGAACAGAAATGGCTACACCTTC,CASSENRNGYTF
TRBV29-1,TRBJ1-3,.,.,TGCAGCGTTTCTGTTGCCGGAAACACCATATATTTT,CSVSVAGNTIYF
TRBV11-2,TRBJ2-5,.,.,TGTGCCAGCAGCTTCGATCGGACCCAGTACTTC,CASSFDRTQYF
TRBV3-1/TRBV3-2,TRBJ2-3,.,.,TGTGCCAGCAGCCAGATGGGCGCGGGGAGAACCCATAGCACAGATACGCAGTATTTT,CASSQMGAGRTHSTDTQYF
TRBV30,TRBJ2-5,.,.,TGTGGCGTGACAGGCACCGCAACGACCCAGTACTTC,CGVTGTATTQYF
TRBV15,TRBJ2-3,once,.,TGTGCCACCAGCGAAGACCAGGGAAGGGATACGCAGTATTTT,CATSEDQGRDTQYF
TRBV9,TRBJ1-6,.,.,TGTGCCAGCAAGGCCCATAATTCACCCCTCCACTTT,CASKAHNSPLHF
TRBV5-1,TRBJ1-2,.,.,TGCGCCAGCAGCTTGGGGAGGGGTAACTATGGCTACACCTTC,CASSLGRGNYGYTF
TRBV5-1,TRBJ1-1,.,.,TGCGCCAGCAGACTCGACGGAACCACTGAAGCTTTCTTT,CASRLDGTTEAFF
TRBV5-6,TRBJ1-5,.,.,TGTGCCAGCAGCCGAGATAGCAATCAGCCCCAGCATTTT,CASSRDSNQPQHF
TRBV18,TRBJ1-1,.,.,TGTGCCAGCTCACCAATTGGGGTAATGAACACTGAAGCTTTCTTT,CASSPIGVMNTEAFF
TRBV30,TRBJ1-2,.,TRBD1,TGTGCCTGTCTACCCCGACAGGGATCCTATGGCTACACCTTC,CACLPRQGSYGYTF
TRBV6-5,TRBJ2-2,once,.,TGTGCCAGCCAGGCCGGGGGTCGGGGCGGGGAGCTGTTTTTT,CASQAGGRGGELFF
TRBV2,TRBJ2-7,.,.,TGTGCCAGCAATATTGGGTACATGGTCGAGCAGTACTTC,CASNIGYMVEQYF
TRBV19,TRBJ1-1,.,.,TGTGCCAGTTCTTTTTTAGGGGGGAACACTGAAGCTTTCTTT,CASSFLGGNTEAFF
TRBV12-5,TRBJ1-1,.,.,TGTGCTAGTGGCCGGCGGGTGAACACTGAAGCTTTCTTT,CASGRRVNTEAFF
TRBV7-2,TRBJ1-5,.,.,TGTGCCAGCAGCCTTGACAGGAAACAGCCCCAGCATTTT,CASSLDRKQPQHF
TRBV27,TRBJ1-1,.,.,TGTGCCAGCAGTTACTATAAAATTGAACACATGAACACTGAAGCTTTCTTT,CASSYYKIEHMNTEAFF
TRBV19,TRBJ1-5,.,.,TGTGCCAGTACCGACAGAGGAAATCAGCCCCAGCATTTT,CASTDRGNQPQHF
TRBV29-1,TRBJ1-2,few,.,TGCAGCGTTGAAGCGGGTGCGGGGAACTATGGCTACACCTTC,CSVEAGAGNYGYTF
TRBV3-1/TRBV3-2,TRBJ2-7,.,.,TGTGCCAGCAGCCAAGAATCGGCGACGAGTCATGAGCAGTACTTC,CASSQESATSHEQYF
TRBV4-3,TRBJ1-1,.,.,TGCGCCAGCAGCCAAGGGGCCCGGGTCGAGGCTGAAGCTTTCTTT,CASSQGARVEAEAFF
TRBV13,TRBJ2-1,.,.,TGTGCCAGCAGCCGATCGGGCACCTACAATGAGCAGTTCTTC,CASSRSGTYNEQFF
TRBV5-4,TRBJ2-2,few,TRBD2,TGTGCCAGCGGGTTGGGGGGGACCGGGGAGCTGTTTTTT,CASGLGGTGELFF
TRBV5-6,TRBJ1-4,.,.,TGTGCCAGCAGCTTGGCCTCAAGGGAAAAACTGTTTTTT,CASSLASREKLFF
TRBV6-2/TRBV6-3,TRBJ2-7,.,.,TGTGCCAGCAGTTCCATACGGTACGAGCAGTACTTC,CASSSIRYEQYF
TRBV5-6,TRBJ1-4,.,TRBD1,TGTGCCAGCAACTCCAGGGGGGGAAATGAAAAACTGTTTTTT,CASNSRGGNEKLFF
TRBV30,TRBJ2-3,.,.,TGTGCCTGGACGCTCTCCAAAGCGCAGTATTTT,CAWTLSKAQYF
TRBV9,TRBJ1-1,.,.,TGTGCCAGCAGCGCCCACGGTTCGAACACTGAAGCTTTCTTT,CASSAHGSNTEAFF
TRBV10-3,TRBJ1-5,.,TRBD1,TGTGCCATCAGTACCGGGACAGGGTTCCAGCCCCAGCATTTT,CAISTGTGFQPQHF
TRBV4-1,TRBJ1-1,.,.,TGCGCCAGCAGCCAATTCAACACTGAAGCTTTCTTT,CASSQFNTEAFF
TRBV4-1,TRBJ1-4,.,.,TGCGCCAGCAGGTTTGAGGGGGGCGGAAAACTGTTTTTT,CASRFEGGGKLFF
TRBV6-5,TRBJ2-5,.,.,TGTGCCAGCACCCCAGGGGTCCAAGAGACCCAGTACTTC,CASTPGVQETQYF
TRBV24-1,TRBJ1-3,.,.,TGTGCCACCAGCAAGGACGAGGGAAACACCATATATTTT,CATSKDEGNTIYF
TRBV24-1,TRBJ1-2,.,.,TGTGCCACCAGTAGCGCCAACTATGGCTACACCTTC,CATSSANYGYTF
TRBV18,TRBJ1-4,.,.,TGTGCCAGCTCACCATCCGGGGGAAATGAAAAACTGTTTTTT,CASSPSGGNEKLFF
TRBV29-1,TRBJ1-2,many,.,TGCAGCGGGGGAACAGGGAACGGCTACACCTTC,CSGGTGNGYTF
TRBV2,TRBJ1-2,.,TRBD1,TGTGCCAGCAGTGAACAGGACAGGGAGTATGGCTACACCTTC,CASSEQDREYGYTF
TRBV6-5,TRBJ1-2,.,TRBD1,TGTGCCAGCAGTTACCGGACAGGGGGTTCCTATGGCTACACCTTC,CASSYRTGGSYGYTF
TRBV19,TRBJ1-2,once,.,TGTGCCAGTAGTTCACGTGGGAGTCTGATCTATGGCTACACCTTC,CASSSRGSLIYGYTF
TRBV2,TRBJ2-3,.,.,TGTGCCAGTCAGAAAACAGGTTATGCAGATACGCAGTATTTT,CASQKTGYADTQYF
TRBV27,TRBJ1-2,.,TRBD1,TGTGCCAGCAGTGCGACAGGGAGGGATGGCTACACCTTC,CASSATGRDGYTF